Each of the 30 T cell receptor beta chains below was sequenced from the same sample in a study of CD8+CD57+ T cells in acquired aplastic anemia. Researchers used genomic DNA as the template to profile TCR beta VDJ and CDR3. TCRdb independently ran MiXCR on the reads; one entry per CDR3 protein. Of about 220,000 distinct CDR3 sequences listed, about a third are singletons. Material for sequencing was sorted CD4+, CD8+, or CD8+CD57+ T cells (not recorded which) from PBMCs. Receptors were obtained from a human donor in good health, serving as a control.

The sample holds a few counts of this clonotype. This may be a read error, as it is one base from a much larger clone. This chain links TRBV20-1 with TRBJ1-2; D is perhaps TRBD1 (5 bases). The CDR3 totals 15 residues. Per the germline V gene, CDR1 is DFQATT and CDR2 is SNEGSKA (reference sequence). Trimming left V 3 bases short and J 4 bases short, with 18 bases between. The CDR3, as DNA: TGCAGTGCTAGGGACCTGGGGGGAGGAGGCTATGGCTACACCTTC. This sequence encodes CSARDLGGGGYGYTF.

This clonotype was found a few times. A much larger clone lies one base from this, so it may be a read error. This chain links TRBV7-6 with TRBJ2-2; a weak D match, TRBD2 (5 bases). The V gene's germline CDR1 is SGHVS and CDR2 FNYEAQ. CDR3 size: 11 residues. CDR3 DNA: TGTGCCAGCAGCTTACCCGGGGAGCTGCTTTTT. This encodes CASSLPGELLF.

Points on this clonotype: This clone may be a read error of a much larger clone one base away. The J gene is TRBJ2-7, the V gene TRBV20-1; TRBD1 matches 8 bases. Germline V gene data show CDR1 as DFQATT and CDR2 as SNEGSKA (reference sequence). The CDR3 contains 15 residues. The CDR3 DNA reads TGCGGTGCTAGGCCACGCAGGGGGCCGGGGGACGAGCAGTACTTC. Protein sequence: CGARPRRGPGDEQYF.

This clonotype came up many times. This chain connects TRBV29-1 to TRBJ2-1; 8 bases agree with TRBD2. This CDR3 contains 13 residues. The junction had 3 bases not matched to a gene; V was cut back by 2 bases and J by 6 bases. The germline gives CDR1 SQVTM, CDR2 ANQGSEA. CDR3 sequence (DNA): TGCAGCGTTGAACTAGCGGGCCGCAATGAGCAGTTCTTC. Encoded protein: CSVELAGRNEQFF.

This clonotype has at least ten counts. CDR3 nucleotides: TGCAGTGCTGGGCCTACAGGGGTCCTCCCTTATGGCTACACCTTC. Its protein product is CSAGPTGVLPYGYTF. This sequence joins TRBV20-1 and TRBJ1-2, with 7 bases identical to TRBD1. V lost 5 bases, J lost 5 bases, and 14 bases stayed unmatched. There are 15 residues in the CDR3. The germline CDR1 and CDR2 sequences are DFQATT and SNEGSKA (reference sequence).

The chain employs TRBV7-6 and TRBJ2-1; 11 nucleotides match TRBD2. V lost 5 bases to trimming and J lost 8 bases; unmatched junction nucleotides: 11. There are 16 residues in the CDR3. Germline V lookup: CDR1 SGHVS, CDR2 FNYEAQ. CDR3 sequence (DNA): TGTGCCAGCAGCCTACGACTAGCGGGATCGCTTCATGAGCAGTTCTTC. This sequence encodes CASSLRLAGSLHEQFF.

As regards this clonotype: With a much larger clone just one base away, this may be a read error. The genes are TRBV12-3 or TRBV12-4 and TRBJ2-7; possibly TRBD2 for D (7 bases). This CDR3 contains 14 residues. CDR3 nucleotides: TGTGCCAGCAGTTTAGTGGCAGGGGACTACGAGCGGTACTTC. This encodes CASSLVAGDYERYF.

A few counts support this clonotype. CDR3 sequence: CASSSRTESGNTIYF. CDR3 nucleotides: TGCGCCAGCAGCTCTAGGACGGAGTCTGGAAACACCATATATTTT. The chain joins TRBV4-1 to TRBJ1-3; D ambiguous. Per the germline V gene, CDR1 is MGHRA and CDR2 is YSYEKL. Trimming shortened V by 5 bases and J by 1 base, and 12 bases separated the two germline ends. CDR3 length equals 15 residues.

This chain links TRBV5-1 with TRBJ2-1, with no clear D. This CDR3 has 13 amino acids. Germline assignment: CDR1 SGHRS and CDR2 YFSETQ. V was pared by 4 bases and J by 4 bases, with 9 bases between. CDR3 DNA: TGCGCCAGCAGCAATCGAGGATACAATGAGCAGTTCTTC. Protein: CASSNRGYNEQFF.

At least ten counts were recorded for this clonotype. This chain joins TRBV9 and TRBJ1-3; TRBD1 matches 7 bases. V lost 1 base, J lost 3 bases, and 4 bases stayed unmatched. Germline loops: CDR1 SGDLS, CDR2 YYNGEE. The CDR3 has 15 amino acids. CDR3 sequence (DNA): TGTGCCAGCAGCGTAAGGGGGCTGGATGGAAACACCATATATTTT. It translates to CASSVRGLDGNTIYF.

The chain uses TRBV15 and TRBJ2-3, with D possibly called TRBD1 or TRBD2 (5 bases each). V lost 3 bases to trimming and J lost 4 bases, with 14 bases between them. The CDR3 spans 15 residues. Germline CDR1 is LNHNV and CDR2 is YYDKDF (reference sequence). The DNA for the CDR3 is TGTGCCACCAGCAGCGTGACCGGGGACGCAGATACGCAGTATTTT. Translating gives CATSSVTGDADTQYF.

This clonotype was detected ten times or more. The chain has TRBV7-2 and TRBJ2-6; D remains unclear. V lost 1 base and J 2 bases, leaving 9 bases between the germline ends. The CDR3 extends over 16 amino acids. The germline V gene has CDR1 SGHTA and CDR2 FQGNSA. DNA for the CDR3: TGTGCCAGCAGCTTAGTCTTTGGGACTGGGGCCAACGTCCTGACTTTC. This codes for CASSLVFGTGANVLTF.

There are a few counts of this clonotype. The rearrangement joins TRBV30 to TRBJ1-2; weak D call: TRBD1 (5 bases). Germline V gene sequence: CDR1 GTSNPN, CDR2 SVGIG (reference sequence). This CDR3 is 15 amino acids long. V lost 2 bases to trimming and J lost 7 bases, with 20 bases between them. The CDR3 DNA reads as TGTGCCTGGAGTATATCGGGGGGAGTTGCTGGTGGCTACACCTTC. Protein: CAWSISGGVAGGYTF.

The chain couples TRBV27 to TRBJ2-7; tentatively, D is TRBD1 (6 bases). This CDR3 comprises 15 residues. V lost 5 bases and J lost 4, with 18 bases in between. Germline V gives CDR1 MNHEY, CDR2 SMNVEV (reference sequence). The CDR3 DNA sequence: TGTGCCAGCAGTCCTACGACAGGTTTTACTTACGAGCAGTACTTC. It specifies CASSPTTGFTYEQYF.

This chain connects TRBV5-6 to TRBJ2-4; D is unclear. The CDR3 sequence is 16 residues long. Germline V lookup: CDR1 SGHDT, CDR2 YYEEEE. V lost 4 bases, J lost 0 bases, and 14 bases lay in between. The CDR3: CASSLWQTLAKNIQYF. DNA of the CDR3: TGTGCCAGCAGCCTCTGGCAGACCCTAGCCAAAAACATTCAGTACTTC.

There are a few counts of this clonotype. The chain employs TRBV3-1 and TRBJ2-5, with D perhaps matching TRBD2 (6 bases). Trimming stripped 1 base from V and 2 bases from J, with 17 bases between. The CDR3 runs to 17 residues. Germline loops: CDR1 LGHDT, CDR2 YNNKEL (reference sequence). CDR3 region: CASSQGFQRSGQETQYF. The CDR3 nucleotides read TGTGCCAGCAGCCAAGGGTTTCAGAGGAGCGGGCAAGAGACCCAGTACTTC.

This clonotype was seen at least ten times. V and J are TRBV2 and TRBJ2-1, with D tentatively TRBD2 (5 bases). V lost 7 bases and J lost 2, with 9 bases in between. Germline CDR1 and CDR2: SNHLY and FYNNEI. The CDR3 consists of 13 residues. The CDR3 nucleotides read TGTGCCAGCATGGCTAGCACCTACAATGAGCAGTTCTTC. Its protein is CASMASTYNEQFF.

CDR3 in DNA: TGTGCCACCAGCGCCGCTTCGACAGGGGGCTTCGGCTACACCTTC. It yields the protein CATSAASTGGFGYTF. The chain has TRBV24-1 and TRBJ1-2; TRBD1 agrees at 10 bases. CDR3 length: 15 residues. Germline values: CDR1 KGHDR, CDR2 SFDVKD. The V and J ends lost 7 bases and 8 bases, in that order; junction bases with no gene match: 12.

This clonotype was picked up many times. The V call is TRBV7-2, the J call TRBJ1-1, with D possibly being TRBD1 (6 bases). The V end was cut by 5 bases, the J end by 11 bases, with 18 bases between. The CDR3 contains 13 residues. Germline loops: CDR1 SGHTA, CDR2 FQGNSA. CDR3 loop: CASSPAPDRGAFF. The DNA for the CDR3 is TGTGCCAGCAGCCCTGCCCCCGATAGGGGGGCTTTCTTT.

CDR3 sequence reads: CASSLQGGSTDTQYF. CDR3 sequence (DNA): TGTGCCAGTAGCCTCCAAGGGGGTAGCACAGATACGCAGTATTTT. The chain recombines TRBV19 with TRBJ2-3; weak D call: TRBD1 (6 bases). The CDR3 totals 15 residues. The V end was cut by 6 bases, the J end by 0 bases, with 13 bases between. The V gene's germline CDR1 is LNHDA and CDR2 SQIVND (reference sequence).

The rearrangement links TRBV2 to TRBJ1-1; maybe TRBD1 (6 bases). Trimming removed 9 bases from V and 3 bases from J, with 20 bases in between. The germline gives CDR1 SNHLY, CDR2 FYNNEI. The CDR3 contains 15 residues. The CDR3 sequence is CASQRDTSTDTEAFF. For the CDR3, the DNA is TGTGCCAGTCAACGGGACACGTCAACGGACACTGAAGCTTTCTTT.

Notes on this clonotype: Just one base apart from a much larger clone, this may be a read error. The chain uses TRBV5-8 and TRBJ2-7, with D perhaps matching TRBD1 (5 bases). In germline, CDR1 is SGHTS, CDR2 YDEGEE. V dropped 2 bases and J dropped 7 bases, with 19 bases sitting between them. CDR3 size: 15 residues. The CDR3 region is CASSLVGRDYNEQYF. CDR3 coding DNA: TGTGCCAGCAGCTTAGTGGGCAGGGATTACAATGAGCAGTACTTC.

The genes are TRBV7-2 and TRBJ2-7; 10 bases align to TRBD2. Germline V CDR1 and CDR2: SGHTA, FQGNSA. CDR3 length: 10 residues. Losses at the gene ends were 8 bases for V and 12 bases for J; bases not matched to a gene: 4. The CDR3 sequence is CASVSSGGYF. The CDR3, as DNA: TGTGCCAGCGTATCTAGCGGGGGGTACTTC.

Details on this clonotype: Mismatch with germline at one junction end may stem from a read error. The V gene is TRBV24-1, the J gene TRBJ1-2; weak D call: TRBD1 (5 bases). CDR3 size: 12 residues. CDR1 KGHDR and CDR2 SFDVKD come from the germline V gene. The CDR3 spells CATGDDSYGYAF. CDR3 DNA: TGTGCCACCGGTGACGACAGCTATGGCTACGCCTTC.

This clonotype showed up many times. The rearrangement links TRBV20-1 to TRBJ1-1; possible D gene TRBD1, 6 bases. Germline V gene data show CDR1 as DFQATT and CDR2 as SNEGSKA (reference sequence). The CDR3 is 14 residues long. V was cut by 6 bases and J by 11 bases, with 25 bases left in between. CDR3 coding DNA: TGCAGTGCCGCAGGGTACAGGGCGTCGCCGGTGGCTTTCTTT. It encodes CSAAGYRASPVAFF.

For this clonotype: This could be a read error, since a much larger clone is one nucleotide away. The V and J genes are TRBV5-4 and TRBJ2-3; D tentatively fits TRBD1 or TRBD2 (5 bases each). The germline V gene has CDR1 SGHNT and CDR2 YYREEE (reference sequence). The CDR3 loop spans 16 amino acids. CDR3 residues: CASSSGTTRNLDTRYF. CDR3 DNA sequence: TGTGCCAGCAGCTCCGGGACGACGCGTAATTTAGATACGCGGTATTTT.

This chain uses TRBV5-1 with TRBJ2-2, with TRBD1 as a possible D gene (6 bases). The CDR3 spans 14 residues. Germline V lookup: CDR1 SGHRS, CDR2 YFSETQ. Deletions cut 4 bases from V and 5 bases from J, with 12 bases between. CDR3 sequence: CASSPTTGTGELFF. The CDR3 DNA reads TGCGCCAGCAGCCCAACTACAGGGACCGGGGAGCTGTTTTTT. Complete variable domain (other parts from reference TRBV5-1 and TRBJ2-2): KAGVTQTPRYLIKTRGQQVTLSCSPISGHRSVSWYQQTPGQGLQFLFEYFSETQRNKGNFPGRFSGRQFSNSRSEMNVSTLELGDSALYLCASSPTTGTGELFFGEGSRLTVL.

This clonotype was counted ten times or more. The DNA of the CDR3 is TGTGCCAGTAGTCAAGCCGAAGGGCTCGAGCAGTACTTC. It is translated as CASSQAEGLEQYF. V is TRBV19 and J is TRBJ2-7; D gene unclear. The V gene lost 5 bases and the J gene lost 6 bases, with 14 bases spanning the gap. The CDR3 consists of 13 residues. The germline V gene has CDR1 LNHDA and CDR2 SQIVND (reference sequence).

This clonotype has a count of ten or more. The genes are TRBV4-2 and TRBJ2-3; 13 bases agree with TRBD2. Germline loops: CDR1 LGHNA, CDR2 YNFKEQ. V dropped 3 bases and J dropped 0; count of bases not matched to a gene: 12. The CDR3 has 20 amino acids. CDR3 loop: CASSHSSGLAGWWSTDTQYF. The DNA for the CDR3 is TGTGCCAGCAGCCACTCCTCGGGACTAGCGGGGTGGTGGAGCACAGATACGCAGTATTTT.

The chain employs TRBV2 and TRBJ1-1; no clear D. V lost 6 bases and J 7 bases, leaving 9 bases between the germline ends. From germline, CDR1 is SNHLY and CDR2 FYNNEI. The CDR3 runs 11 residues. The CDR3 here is CASSSNFEAFF. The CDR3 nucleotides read TGTGCCAGCAGCTCTAACTTTGAAGCTTTCTTT.